This TCR beta chain emerged from a study of OX40 agonist ivuxolimab in advanced cancers. About the research overall: Clinicians treated patients with ivuxolimab, an agonistic anti-OX40 (CD134) antibody. Patients achieving partial responses numbered three: one hepatocellular carcinoma case and two cutaneous melanoma cases.

Per germline, CDR1 LGHNT and CDR2 FRNRAP. CDR3 length equals 18 residues. V shed 2 bases and J shed 0 bases, with 16 bases lying between them. Notes on this clone: Its antigen is not identified.

The repertoire was sequenced with immunoSEQ multiplex PCR; TCRdb's copy has only in-frame clones and lacks some. The data contain tens of thousands of clones, 65% to 85% of them singletons. Regarding the study as a whole: Patients with a partial response at 0.1-3.0 mg/kg had among the lowest clonal expansion. The average count of expanded clones was higher among CD8+ T cells than among CD4+.

The sequencing used CD4+ or CD8+ T cells sorted from blood, collected in a trial of the OX40 agonist ivuxolimab. This TCR was sampled from an adult with an advanced solid tumor such as melanoma, head and neck, liver or kidney cancer. The rearrangement links TRBV12-5 to TRBJ2-2, with D tentatively TRBD1 (6 bases). The CDR3 here is CASGLPGTPRPNTGELFF. The DNA for the CDR3 is TGTGCTAGTGGTTTGCCGGGGACACCGCGACCGAACACCGGGGAGCTGTTTTTT.